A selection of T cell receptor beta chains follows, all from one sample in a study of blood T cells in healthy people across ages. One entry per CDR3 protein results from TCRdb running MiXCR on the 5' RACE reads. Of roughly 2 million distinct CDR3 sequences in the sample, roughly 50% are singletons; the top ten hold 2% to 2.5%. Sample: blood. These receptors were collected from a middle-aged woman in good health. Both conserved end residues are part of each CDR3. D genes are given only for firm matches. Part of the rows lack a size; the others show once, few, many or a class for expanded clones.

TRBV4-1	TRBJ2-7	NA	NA	CASSQGETGTYEQYF	TGCGCCAGCAGCCAAGGGGAGACAGGAACCTACGAGCAGTACTTC
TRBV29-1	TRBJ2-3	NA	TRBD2	CSEGLAASTDTQYF	TGCAGCGAGGGACTAGCGGCTAGCACAGATACGCAGTATTTT
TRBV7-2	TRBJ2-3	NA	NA	CASSARPRGGTDTQYF	TGTGCCAGCAGCGCCCGCCCTAGGGGAGGCACAGATACGCAGTATTTT
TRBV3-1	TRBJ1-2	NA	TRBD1	CASTPTTGAGYGYTF	TGTGCCAGCACCCCAACGACAGGGGCGGGCTATGGCTACACCTTC
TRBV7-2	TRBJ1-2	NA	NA	CASSLDGTGTNYGYTF	TGTGCCAGCAGCTTAGACGGGACGGGGACGAACTATGGCTACACCTTC
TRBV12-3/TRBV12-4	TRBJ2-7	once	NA	CASSPLGSTLHWQSVHEQYF	TGTGCCAGCAGCCCACTAGGCTCAACGTTACATTGGCAGAGTGTCCACGAGCAGTACTTC
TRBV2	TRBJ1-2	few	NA	CASSAGALNYGYTF	TGTGCCAGCAGTGCCGGGGCTTTAAACTATGGCTACACCTTC
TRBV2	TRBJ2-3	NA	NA	CASPGHRTQYF	TGTGCCAGCCCGGGGCACCGTACGCAGTATTTT
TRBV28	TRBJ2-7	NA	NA	CASRRDIIYEQYF	TGTGCCAGCCGCCGGGACATTATCTACGAGCAGTACTTC
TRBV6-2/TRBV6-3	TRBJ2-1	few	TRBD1	CASSLDRGRLGDEQFF	TGTGCCAGCAGTCTGGACAGGGGACGCCTGGGAGATGAGCAGTTCTTC
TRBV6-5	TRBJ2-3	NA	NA	CASSRPSDTQYF	TGTGCCAGCAGCAGGCCCTCGGATACGCAGTATTTT
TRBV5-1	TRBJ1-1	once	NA	CASSLAAGFTEAFF	TGCGCCAGCAGCTTGGCGGCAGGGTTCACTGAAGCTTTCTTT
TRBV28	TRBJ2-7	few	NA	CASSFRRDLHEQYF	TGTGCCAGCAGTTTTCGGAGGGACCTGCACGAGCAGTACTTC
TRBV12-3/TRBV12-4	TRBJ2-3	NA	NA	CASSLSRTFSTDTQYF	TGTGCCAGCAGTTTAAGTCGGACTTTTAGCACAGATACGCAGTATTTT
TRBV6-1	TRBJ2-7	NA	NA	CASTFGQNSYEQYF	TGTGCCAGCACCTTTGGACAGAACTCCTACGAGCAGTACTTC
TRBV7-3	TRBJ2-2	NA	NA	CASSLNGGPGELFF	TGTGCCAGCAGCTTAAATGGGGGTCCCGGGGAGCTGTTTTTT
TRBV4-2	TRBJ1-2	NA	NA	CASSQEGKYGYTF	TGTGCCAGCAGCCAAGAAGGGAAATACGGCTACACCTTC
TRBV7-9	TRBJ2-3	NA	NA	CASSSRALLDTQYF	TGTGCCAGCAGCTCCAGGGCGCTTTTGGATACGCAGTATTTT
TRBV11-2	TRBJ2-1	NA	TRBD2	CASSSGLAPRKEQFF	TGTGCCAGCAGCTCCGGACTAGCTCCGAGGAAGGAGCAGTTCTTC
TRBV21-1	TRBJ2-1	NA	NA	CASSSRSGQVYNEQFF	TGTGCCAGCAGCTCTCGCTCGGGACAGGTGTACAATGAGCAGTTCTTC
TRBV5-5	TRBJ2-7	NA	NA	CASSRTDGVFSYEQYF	TGTGCCAGCAGTCGAACCGACGGCGTATTTTCCTACGAGCAGTACTTC
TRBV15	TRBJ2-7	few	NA	CATSRNTFYEQYF	TGTGCCACCAGCAGGAACACCTTCTACGAGCAGTACTTC